The sequence of this T cell receptor beta chain was determined in a study of T cells in Graves' hyperthyroidism and ophthalmopathy. When ophthalmopathy did not progress within 18 months, Graves' hyperthyroidism was considered stable. Using RNA transcripts as the source, TCR beta CDR3 regions were amplified. First-round RT-PCR with HTBI primers amplified the TCR CDR3 region. TCRdb re-analysed the multiplex PCR reads in MiXCR, keeping a single row per CDR3 protein. This table has approximately 400,000 distinct CDR3 sequences, just under 25% appearing once. The V gene's germline CDR1 is SGHVS and CDR2 FQNEAQ. With 5 bases clipped from V and 3 bases from J, the junction kept 13 bases outside the gene matches. The CDR3 is 17 amino acids.

This TCR came from a man aged 50 or older with Graves' hyperthyroidism. This sequence joins TRBV7-8 and TRBJ2-5, with 9 bases fitting TRBD2. The material sequenced was blood. The CDR3 coding sequence is TGTGCCAGCAGCCCCCGGGTAGCGGGAGTGGGAAAAGAGACCCAGTACTTC. Its translation: CASSPRVAGVGKETQYF.